A single sample gave rise to the 14 T cell receptor beta chains below, sequenced in a study of control samples from healthy donors and cancer patients. TCRdb keeps only in-frame clones here, not all; method: immunoSEQ multiplex PCR. The data contain 170,000 or so clones, approximately 96% of them singletons. Sequenced material: blood. These TCRs come from a middle-aged woman in good health.

The chain couples TRBV2 to TRBJ1-2; 7 bases map to TRBD1. J gave up 3 bases and V 5 bases, and 3 bases lay outside the gene matches. Looked up from germline, CDR1 is SNHLY and CDR2 is FYNNEI. CDR3 length equals 13 residues. The CDR3 DNA reads as TGTGCCAGCAGTCCCGACAGGGACTATGGCTACACCTTC. This encodes CASSPDRDYGYTF.

The V gene is TRBV6-2 or TRBV6-3, the J gene TRBJ2-5, with D perhaps matching TRBD2 (6 bases). Trimming cost V 4 bases and J 4 bases, with 13 bases left between them. Germline V CDR1 and CDR2: MNHEY, SVGEGT. The CDR3 is made up of 14 amino acids. CDR3: CASSWGLGGETQYF. The CDR3 nucleotides read TGTGCCAGCAGTTGGGGACTGGGGGGAGAGACCCAGTACTTC.

This clone was seen just once. The chain carries TRBV4-3 and TRBJ1-4, with 8 bases identical to TRBD1. The germline CDR1 and CDR2 sequences are LGHNA and YSLEER. V shed 2 bases, J shed 5 bases, and the junction held 1 base outside the gene matches. The CDR3 runs 14 residues. The CDR3, as DNA: TGCGCCAGCAGCCAAACAGGGGGGAATGAAAAACTGTTTTTT. It codes for CASSQTGGNEKLFF.

This rearrangement joins TRBV10-3 to TRBJ1-3; maybe TRBD1 (5 bases). Trimming shortened V by 10 bases and J by 2 bases, and 18 bases separated the two germline ends. Per the germline V gene, CDR1 is ENHRY and CDR2 is SYGVKD. The CDR3 covers 15 residues. CDR3 bases: TGTGCCACCACCAGGTCCACAGGCCCTGGAAACACCATATATTTT. Encoded protein: CATTRSTGPGNTIYF.

This chain joins TRBV7-9 and TRBJ2-7; 7 nucleotides align to TRBD2. This CDR3 is built from 15 residues. From germline, CDR1 is SEHNR and CDR2 FQNEAQ (reference sequence). J lost 3 bases, V lost 5 bases, and 10 bases had no gene match. The CDR3 region is CASSRAREGNYEQYF. The CDR3 region has the DNA TGTGCCAGCAGCCGCGCCAGGGAGGGGAACTACGAGCAGTACTTC.

The chain joins TRBV3-1 (or the pseudogene TRBV3-2) to TRBJ1-2, with D hard to call. The germline V and J ends were trimmed by 0 bases and 4 bases, with 12 bases remaining between them. This CDR3 is 15 amino acids long. In germline, CDR1 is LGHDT, CDR2 YNNKEL (reference sequence). The DNA of the CDR3 is TGTGCCAGCAGCCAAGAGCGGGCGCAAATCTATGGCTACACCTTC. It translates to CASSQERAQIYGYTF.

The chain carries TRBV10-3 and TRBJ1-4; D remains unclear. The CDR3 runs to 16 residues. V lost 0 bases to trimming and J lost 5 bases, with 13 bases between them. The germline V gene has CDR1 ENHRY and CDR2 SYGVKD. The CDR3: CAISESDTGANEKLFF. CDR3 DNA: TGTGCCATCAGTGAGTCTGATACCGGAGCAAATGAAAAACTGTTTTTT.

V and J are TRBV6-5 and TRBJ1-5, with D possibly matching TRBD1 (5 bases). CDR1 and CDR2 from the germline V gene are MNHEY and SVGAGI. V gave up 3 bases and J gave up 6 bases, with 9 bases separating them. The CDR3 length is 13 residues. Here the CDR3 DNA reads TGTGCCAGCAGTTATCTGGGGGGTCAGCCCCAGCATTTT. It codes for CASSYLGGQPQHF.

In this sample, this clone turned up once. V gene TRBV19 combines with J gene TRBJ2-1; TRBD1 matches 7 bases. Germline trimming cut 6 bases from V and 12 bases from J; bases unmatched to any gene: 8. Germline V gene lookup returns CDR1 LNHDA and CDR2 SQIVND (reference sequence). This CDR3 has 12 residues. This CDR3 is CASSRTGALQFF. In nucleotides, the CDR3 is TGTGCCAGTAGCAGAACAGGGGCCCTGCAGTTCTTC.

The rearrangement joins TRBV2 to TRBJ2-1; D is unresolved. V lost 7 bases to trimming and J lost 0 bases, with 13 bases between them. This CDR3 contains 15 residues. Germline CDR1 SNHLY, CDR2 FYNNEI. The CDR3 region is CASTVSRSSYNEQFF. In DNA form, the CDR3 reads TGTGCCAGCACAGTATCGAGGAGCTCCTACAATGAGCAGTTCTTC.

In DNA, the CDR3 is TGTGCCAGCAGCTTAGCGGGACAGCCGGGGGAAAAACTGTTTTTT. This codes for CASSLAGQPGEKLFF. The V gene is TRBV7-2, the J gene TRBJ1-4, with 7 positions matching TRBD1. V shed 0 bases and J 8 bases; nucleotides not matched to a gene: 6. CDR3 size: 15 residues. Germline values: CDR1 SGHTA, CDR2 FQGNSA. Filled out from reference TRBV7-2 and TRBJ1-4, the complete variable domain reads GAGVSQSPSNKVTEKGKDVELRCDPISGHTALYWYRQSLGQGLEFLIYFQGNSAPDKSGLPSDRFSAERTGGSVSTLTIQRTQQEDSAVYLCASSLAGQPGEKLFFGSGTQLSVL.

The V and J genes are TRBV7-2 and TRBJ1-2; 9 bases align to TRBD1. The CDR3 spans 15 residues. Germline CDR1 SGHTA, CDR2 FQGNSA. V lost 2 bases to trimming and J lost 7 bases; unmatched junction nucleotides: 8. This CDR3 reads CASSLPGQGLSGYTF. The CDR3 DNA is TGTGCCAGCAGCTTACCGGGACAGGGACTGAGTGGCTACACCTTC.

The chain combines TRBV18 with TRBJ1-5; tentatively, D is TRBD1 (6 bases). V lost 3 bases and J lost 4, with 13 bases in between. The CDR3 runs 15 residues. Per germline, CDR1 KGHSH and CDR2 LQKENI. CDR3 nucleotide sequence: TGTGCCAGCTCACCGTCCGGGGGCCTAAATCAGCCCCAGCATTTT. This sequence encodes CASSPSGGLNQPQHF.

The chain couples TRBV9 to TRBJ2-1, with a possible D match to TRBD1 (5 bases). Trimming removed 0 bases at V and 0 bases at J, with 10 bases between. The CDR3 length is 16 residues. Germline V gene sequence: CDR1 SGDLS, CDR2 YYNGEE. CDR3 sequence: CASSVEGVNSYNEQFF. DNA for the CDR3: TGTGCCAGCAGCGTAGAAGGGGTCAACTCCTACAATGAGCAGTTCTTC.